The entry below gives a single T cell receptor beta chain sequence along with its context. The antigen is not known. This CDR3 is 15 amino acids long. Germline V gene lookup returns CDR1 SGHRS and CDR2 YFSETQ. Deletions cut 4 bases from V and 5 bases from J, with 13 bases between. Per the study methods: To classify distant metastasis in papillary thyroid cancer, a model was built from CDR3 differences across clinicopathological groups. TCRdb re-called clones via MiXCR from the PCR reads. It is TCRdb's table, rather than the study itself, that gives the V and J calls and clone size. The table lists thousands of clones, about two fifths of them singletons. This specimen comes from a study of metastatic and nonmetastatic thyroid tumors. At the level of the study: Repertoires from blood and tumor or nodule tissue of malignant and benign thyroid patients were compared. General study results and limits: A significant increase in TCR beta diversity was reportedly seen in malignant thyroid tumors relative to benign nodules, in blood and tumor.

Prior to thyroid surgery, none of the patients had received any treatment. This chain uses TRBV5-1 with TRBJ1-6; D unclear. Sequenced input: tumor tissue. This TCR was sampled from a female donor with papillary thyroid cancer or a benign thyroid nodule (not recorded which). Some clones in this sample may be carry-over from other donors' samples. The CDR3 DNA reads as TGCGCCAGCAGCAGAGCTGGCCGGGATAATTCACCCCTCCACTTT. Translation: CASSRAGRDNSPLHF.